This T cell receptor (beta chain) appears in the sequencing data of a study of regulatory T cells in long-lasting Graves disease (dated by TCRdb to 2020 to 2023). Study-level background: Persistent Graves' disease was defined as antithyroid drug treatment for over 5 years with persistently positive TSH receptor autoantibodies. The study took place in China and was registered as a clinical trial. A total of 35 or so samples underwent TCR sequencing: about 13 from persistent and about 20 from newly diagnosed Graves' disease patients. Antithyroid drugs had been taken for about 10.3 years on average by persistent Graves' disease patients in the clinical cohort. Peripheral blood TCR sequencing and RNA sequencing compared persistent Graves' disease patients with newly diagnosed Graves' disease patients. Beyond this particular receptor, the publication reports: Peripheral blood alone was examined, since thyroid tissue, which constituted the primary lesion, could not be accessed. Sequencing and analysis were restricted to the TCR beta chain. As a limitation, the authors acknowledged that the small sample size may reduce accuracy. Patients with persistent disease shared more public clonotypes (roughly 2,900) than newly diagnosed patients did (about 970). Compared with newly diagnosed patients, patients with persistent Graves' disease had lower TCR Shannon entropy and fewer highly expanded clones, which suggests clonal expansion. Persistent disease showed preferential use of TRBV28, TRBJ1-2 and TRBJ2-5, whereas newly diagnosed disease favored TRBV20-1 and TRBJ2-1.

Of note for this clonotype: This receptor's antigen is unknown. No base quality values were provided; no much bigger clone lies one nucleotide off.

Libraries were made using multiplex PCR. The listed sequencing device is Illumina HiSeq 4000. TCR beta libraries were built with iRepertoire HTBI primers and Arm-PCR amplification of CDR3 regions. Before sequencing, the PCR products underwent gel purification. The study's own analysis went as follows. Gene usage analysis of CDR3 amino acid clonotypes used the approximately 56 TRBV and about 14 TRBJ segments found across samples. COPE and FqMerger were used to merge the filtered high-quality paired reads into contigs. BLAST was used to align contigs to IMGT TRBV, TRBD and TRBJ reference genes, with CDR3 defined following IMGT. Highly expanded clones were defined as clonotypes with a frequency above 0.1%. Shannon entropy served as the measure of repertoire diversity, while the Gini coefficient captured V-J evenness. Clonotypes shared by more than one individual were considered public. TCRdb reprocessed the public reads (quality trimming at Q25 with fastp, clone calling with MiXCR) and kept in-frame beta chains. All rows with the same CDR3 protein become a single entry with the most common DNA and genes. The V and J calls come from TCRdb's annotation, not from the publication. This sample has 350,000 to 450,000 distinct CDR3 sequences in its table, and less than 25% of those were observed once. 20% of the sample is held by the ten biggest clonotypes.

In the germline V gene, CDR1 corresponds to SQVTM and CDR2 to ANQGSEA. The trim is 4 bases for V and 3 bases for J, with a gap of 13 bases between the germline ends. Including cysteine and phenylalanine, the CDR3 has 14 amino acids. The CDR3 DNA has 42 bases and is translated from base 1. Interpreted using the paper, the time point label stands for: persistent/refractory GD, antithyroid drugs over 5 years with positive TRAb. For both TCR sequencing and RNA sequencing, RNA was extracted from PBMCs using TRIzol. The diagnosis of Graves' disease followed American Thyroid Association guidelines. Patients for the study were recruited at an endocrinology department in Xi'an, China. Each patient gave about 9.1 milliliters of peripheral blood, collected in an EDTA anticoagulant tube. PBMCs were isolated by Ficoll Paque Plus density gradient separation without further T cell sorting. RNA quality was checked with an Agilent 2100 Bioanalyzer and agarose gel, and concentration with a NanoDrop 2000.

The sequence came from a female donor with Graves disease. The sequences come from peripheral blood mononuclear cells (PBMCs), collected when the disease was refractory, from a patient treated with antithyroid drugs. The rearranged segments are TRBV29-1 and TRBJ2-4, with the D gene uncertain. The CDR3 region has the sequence CSVGNGLLKNIQYF. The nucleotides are TGCAGCGTTGGAAACGGTCTCCTCAAAAACATTCAGTACTTC.